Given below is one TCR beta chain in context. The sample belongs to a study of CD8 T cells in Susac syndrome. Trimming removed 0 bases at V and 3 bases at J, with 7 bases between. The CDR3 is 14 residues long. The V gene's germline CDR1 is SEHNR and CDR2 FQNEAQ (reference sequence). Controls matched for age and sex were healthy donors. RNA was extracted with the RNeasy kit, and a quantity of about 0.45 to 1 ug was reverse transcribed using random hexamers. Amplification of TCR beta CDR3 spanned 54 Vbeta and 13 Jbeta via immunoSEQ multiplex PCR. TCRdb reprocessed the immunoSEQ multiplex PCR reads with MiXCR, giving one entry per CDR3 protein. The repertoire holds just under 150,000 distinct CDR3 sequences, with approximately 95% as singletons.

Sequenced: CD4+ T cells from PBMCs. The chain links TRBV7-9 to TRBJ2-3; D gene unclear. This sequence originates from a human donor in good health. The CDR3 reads CASSLAGWTDTQYF. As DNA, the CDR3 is TGTGCCAGCAGCTTAGCGGGGTGGACAGATACGCAGTATTTT.